A single sample gave rise to the 7 T cell receptor beta chains below, sequenced in a study of technical replicates of blood from a few donors. Profiling relied on immunoSEQ multiplex PCR, and the TCRdb table lists in-frame clones only, not all of them. The data show approximately 69,000 clones, approximately 97% seen once. The sequenced sample consisted of T cells isolated from PBMCs. Receptor source: a human donor in good health.

This clone came up a few times. The chain uses TRBV12-5 and TRBJ2-7; 7 nucleotides agree with TRBD1. This CDR3 is 16 amino acids long. Germline CDR1 and CDR2: LGHNT and FRNRAP. V trimming: 2 bases; J trimming: 0 bases; junction bases outside the gene matches: 7. The CDR3 reads CASGLRFGTDSYEQYF. CDR3 bases: TGTGCTAGTGGTTTGAGGTTTGGGACAGACTCCTACGAGCAGTACTTC.

The chain joins TRBV11-2 to TRBJ2-1; D is perhaps TRBD1 (6 bases). From germline, CDR1 is SGHAT and CDR2 FQNNGV. CDR3 length: 14 amino acids. V lost 4 bases to trimming and J lost 8 bases, with 15 bases between them. The CDR3 DNA sequence: TGTGCCAGCAGCTGGGACAATGGGCCGTATGAGCAGTTCTTC. As protein: CASSWDNGPYEQFF.

V is TRBV5-1 and J is TRBJ1-2; 9 nucleotides agree with TRBD1. The V gene's germline CDR1 is SGHRS and CDR2 YFSETQ. CDR3 length: 13 residues. Germline trimming cut 5 bases from V and 3 bases from J; bases unmatched to any gene: 2. The CDR3 protein is CASSRDRDYGYTF. In DNA form, the CDR3 reads TGCGCCAGCAGTCGGGACAGGGACTATGGCTACACCTTC.

The rearrangement joins TRBV9 to TRBJ1-1; D might be TRBD1 (5 bases). This CDR3 contains 13 residues. CDR1 is SGDLS and CDR2 is YYNGEE in the germline V gene. The V and J ends lost 8 bases and 4 bases respectively, with 15 bases between them. The CDR3 DNA reads TGTGCCAGTCAAAGGGGCGTAGGCACTGAAGCTTTCTTT. Its protein is CASQRGVGTEAFF.

The chain couples TRBV19 to TRBJ1-2; weak D call: TRBD1 (5 bases). The CDR3 consists of 11 residues. The V gene lost 4 bases and the J gene lost 13 bases, with 13 bases spanning the gap. The germline gives CDR1 LNHDA, CDR2 SQIVND (reference sequence). CDR3 DNA sequence: TGTGCCAGTAGTACAGGGATAGTCTTCACCTTC. Encoded protein: CASSTGIVFTF.

The CDR3 here is CASSLGGSRASYEQYF. The DNA for the CDR3 is TGCGCCAGCAGCTTAGGAGGGAGCCGGGCAAGCTACGAGCAGTACTTC. The V gene is TRBV5-1, the J gene TRBJ2-7; D might be TRBD2 (6 bases). Trimming removed 2 bases from V and 3 bases from J, with 18 bases in between. The CDR3 loop spans 16 amino acids. Per germline, CDR1 SGHRS and CDR2 YFSETQ.

This sequence joins TRBV11-2 and TRBJ1-5; D possibly corresponds to TRBD1 (6 bases). Trimming removed 5 bases at V and 10 bases at J, with 21 bases between. CDR1 and CDR2 from the germline V gene are SGHAT and FQNNGV. CDR3 length: 15 residues. The CDR3 is CASSEDSLGNRPQHF. DNA for the CDR3: TGTGCCAGCAGCGAGGACAGCCTCGGAAATCGCCCCCAGCATTTT.